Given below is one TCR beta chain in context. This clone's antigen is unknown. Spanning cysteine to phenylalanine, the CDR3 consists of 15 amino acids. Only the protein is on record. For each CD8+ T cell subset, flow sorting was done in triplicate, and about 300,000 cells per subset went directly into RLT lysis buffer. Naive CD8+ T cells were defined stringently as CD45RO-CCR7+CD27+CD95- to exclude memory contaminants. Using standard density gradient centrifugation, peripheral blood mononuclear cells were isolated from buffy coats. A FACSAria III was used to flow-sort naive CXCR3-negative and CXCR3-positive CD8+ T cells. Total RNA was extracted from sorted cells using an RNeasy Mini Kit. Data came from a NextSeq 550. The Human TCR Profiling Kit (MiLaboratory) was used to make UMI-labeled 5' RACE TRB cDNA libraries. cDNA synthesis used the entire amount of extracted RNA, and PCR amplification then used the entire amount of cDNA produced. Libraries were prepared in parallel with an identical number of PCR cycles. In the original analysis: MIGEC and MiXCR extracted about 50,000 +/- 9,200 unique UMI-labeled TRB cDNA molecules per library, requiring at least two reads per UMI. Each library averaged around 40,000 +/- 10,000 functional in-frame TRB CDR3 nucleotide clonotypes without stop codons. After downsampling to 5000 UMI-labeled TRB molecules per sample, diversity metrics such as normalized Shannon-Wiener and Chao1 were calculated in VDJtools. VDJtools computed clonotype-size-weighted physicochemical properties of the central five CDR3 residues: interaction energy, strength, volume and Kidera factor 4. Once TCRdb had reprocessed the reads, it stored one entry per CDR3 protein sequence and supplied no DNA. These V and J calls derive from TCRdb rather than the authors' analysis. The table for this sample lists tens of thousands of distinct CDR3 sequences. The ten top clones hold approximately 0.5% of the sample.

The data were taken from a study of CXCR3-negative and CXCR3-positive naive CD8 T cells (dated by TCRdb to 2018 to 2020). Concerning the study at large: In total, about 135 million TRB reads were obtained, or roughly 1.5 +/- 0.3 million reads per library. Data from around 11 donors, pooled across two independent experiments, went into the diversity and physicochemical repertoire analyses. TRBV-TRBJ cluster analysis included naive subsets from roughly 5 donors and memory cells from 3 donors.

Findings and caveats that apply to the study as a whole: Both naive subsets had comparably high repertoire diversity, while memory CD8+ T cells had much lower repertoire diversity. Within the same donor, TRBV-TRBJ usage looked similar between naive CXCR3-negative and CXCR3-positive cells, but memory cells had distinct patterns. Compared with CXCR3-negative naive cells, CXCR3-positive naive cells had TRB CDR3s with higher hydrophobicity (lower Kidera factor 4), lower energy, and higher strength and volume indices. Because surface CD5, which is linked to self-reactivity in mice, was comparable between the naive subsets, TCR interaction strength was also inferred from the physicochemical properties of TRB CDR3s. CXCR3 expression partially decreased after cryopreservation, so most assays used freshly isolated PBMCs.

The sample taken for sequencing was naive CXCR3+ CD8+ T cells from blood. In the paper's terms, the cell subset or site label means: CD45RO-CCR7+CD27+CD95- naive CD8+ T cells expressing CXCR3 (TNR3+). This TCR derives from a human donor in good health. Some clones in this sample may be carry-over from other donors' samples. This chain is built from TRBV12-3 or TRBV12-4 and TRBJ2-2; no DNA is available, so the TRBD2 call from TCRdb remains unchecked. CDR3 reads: CASSPLGGNTGELFF.